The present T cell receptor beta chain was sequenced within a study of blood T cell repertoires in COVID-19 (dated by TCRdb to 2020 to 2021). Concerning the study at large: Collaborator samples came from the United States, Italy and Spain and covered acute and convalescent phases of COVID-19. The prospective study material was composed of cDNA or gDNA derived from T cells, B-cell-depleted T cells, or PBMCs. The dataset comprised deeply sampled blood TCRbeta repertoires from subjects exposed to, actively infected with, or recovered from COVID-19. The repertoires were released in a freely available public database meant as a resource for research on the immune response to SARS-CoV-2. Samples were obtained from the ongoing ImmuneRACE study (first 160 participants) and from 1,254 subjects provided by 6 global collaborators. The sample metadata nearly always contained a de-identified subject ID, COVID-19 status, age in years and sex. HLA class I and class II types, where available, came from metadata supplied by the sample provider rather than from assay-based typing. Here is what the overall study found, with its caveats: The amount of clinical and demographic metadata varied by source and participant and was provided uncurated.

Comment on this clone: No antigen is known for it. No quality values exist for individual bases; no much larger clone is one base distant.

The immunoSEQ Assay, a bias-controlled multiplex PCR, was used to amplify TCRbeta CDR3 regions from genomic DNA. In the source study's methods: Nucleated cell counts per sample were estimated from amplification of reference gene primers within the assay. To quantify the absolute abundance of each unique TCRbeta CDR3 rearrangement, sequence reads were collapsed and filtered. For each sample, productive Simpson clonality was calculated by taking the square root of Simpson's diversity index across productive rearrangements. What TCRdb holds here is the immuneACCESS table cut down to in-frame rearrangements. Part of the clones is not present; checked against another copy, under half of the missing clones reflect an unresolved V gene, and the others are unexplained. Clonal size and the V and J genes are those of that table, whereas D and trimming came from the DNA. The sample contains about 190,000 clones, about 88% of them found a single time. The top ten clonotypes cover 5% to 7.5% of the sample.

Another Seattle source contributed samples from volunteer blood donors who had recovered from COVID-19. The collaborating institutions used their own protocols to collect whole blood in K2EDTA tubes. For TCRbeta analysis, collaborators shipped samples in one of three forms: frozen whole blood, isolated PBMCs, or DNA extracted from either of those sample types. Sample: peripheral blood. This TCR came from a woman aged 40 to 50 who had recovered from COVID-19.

The DNA sequence is given as TGTGCCAGTAGTATAGGATCTCCGGGACTAGCGGCGAACAATGAGCAGTTCTTC. Translated, this is CASSIGSPGLAANNEQFF. The rearranged chain carries TRBV19 and TRBJ2-1; 11 middle bases align to TRBD2. The germline V gene (reference sequence) supplies CDR1 LNHDA and CDR2 SQIVND. V is cut back by 1 base and J by 5 bases, with 10 bases in the junction unmatched. The CDR3 contains 18 residues, cysteine and phenylalanine counted. The read is trimmed to its CDR3 DNA, 54 bases read in frame from base 1.